This TCR beta chain was retrieved from a study of vaccination effects on CD4 cells after COVID-19. Study-wide context: Participants were vaccinated with two doses of either the BNT162b2 or mRNA-1273 vaccine. Samples from a couple of convalescent patients were given 16 days and one week before vaccination.

CDR3 size: 15 residues. Trimming took 6 bases from V and 3 from J; bases not matched to a gene: 6. Germline V gene data show CDR1 as SNHLY and CDR2 as FYNNEI. A word on this clone: Its matching antigen is unknown.

This table comes from immunoSEQ multiplex PCR, and its TCRdb copy is limited to in-frame clones, with some not included. The sample lists about 45,000 clones; around 72% were seen once. Antigen-specific CD4+ T cells were expanded with viral peptide pools in the ViraFEST assay before sequencing. Upon completion of about eleven days in culture, CD4+ T cells were isolated. This person's SARS-CoV-2 infection, confirmed by PCR, occurred between March and December 2020. The researchers cultured 1.5 million to 2.5 million PBMC per well with 7.5 to 10 IU/ml IL-2 and 7.5 to 10 ug/ml peptides. The TCR was taken from a human donor who had a prior SARS-CoV-2 infection. The chain is built from TRBV2 and TRBJ1-4, with 8 bases lining up with TRBD1. The input for sequencing was CD4+ T cells from PBMCs cultured with a peptide pool, taken before COVID-19 vaccination. The CDR3 DNA sequence: TGTGCCAGCAGGCTCGGGACAGGCCCTAATGAAAAACTGTTTTTT. Its translation is CASRLGTGPNEKLFF. Full variable domain (outside the CDR3, taken from reference TRBV2 and TRBJ1-4): EPEVTQTPSHQVTQMGQEVILRCVPISNHLYFYWYRQILGQKVEFLVSFYNNEISEKSEIFDDQFSVERPDGSNFTLKIRSTKLEDSAMYFCASRLGTGPNEKLFFGSGTQLSVL.